Presented here are 28 T cell receptor beta chains from one specimen sequenced in a study of T cells in localized non-small cell lung cancer. Sequencing used immunoSEQ multiplex PCR; TCRdb keeps in-frame clones, though not all of them. The sample yields 3,000 to 4,500 clones, roughly 25% seen once. The material was lung tumor tissue, obtained before any cancer treatment. Source of these receptors: a woman aged 35-75 years with stage I lung adenocarcinoma.

The chain is built from TRBV1 and TRBJ1-1. TRBV1 is labeled a pseudogene. There are 13 residues in the CDR3. In DNA, the CDR3 is TGCGCCAGCAGCCGGGGGTTTACCGCTGAAGCTTTCTTT. Protein product: CASSRGFTAEAFF.

This clone turned up a few times. The CDR3, as DNA: TGTGCCAGCAGTCCGCGAGCAAGTGGGGAGACCCAGTACTTC. Translated: CASSPRASGETQYF. This rearrangement joins TRBV2 to TRBJ2-5; D not certain. The CDR3 is made up of 14 amino acids. Germline CDR1 and CDR2: SNHLY and FYNNEI. Between the trimmed V and J ends, which lost 5 bases and 5 bases, there was a span of 15 bases.

The chain combines TRBV11-3 with TRBJ2-5; D is ambiguous. Germline V lookup: CDR1 SGHNT, CDR2 YENEEA. The CDR3 runs to 15 residues. V was pared by 5 bases and J by 5 bases, with 18 bases between. CDR3 bases: TGTGCCAGCAGCCCATTCGTGGGCCACGTGGAGACCCAGTACTTC. The encoded protein is CASSPFVGHVETQYF.

The table lists this clone with a few counts. V and J are TRBV11-3 and TRBJ2-5; D might be TRBD2 (6 bases). V was shortened by 5 bases and J by 3 bases, with 13 bases between the two germline ends. The CDR3 is 14 amino acids. Per the germline V gene, CDR1 is SGHNT and CDR2 is YENEEA. CDR3 sequence reads: CASSQTSSEETQYF. In DNA form, the CDR3 reads TGTGCCAGCAGCCAGACTAGTAGCGAAGAGACCCAGTACTTC.

This clone has a handful of counts. V and J are TRBV29-1 and TRBJ2-7, with 9 positions matching TRBD1. Trimming at V came to 6 bases and at J to 6 bases, leaving 12 bases not matched to a gene. CDR1 is SQVTM, CDR2 ANQGSEA, per germline. The CDR3 covers 14 residues. The CDR3 spells CSVLGDRVATEQYF. The CDR3 nucleotides read TGCAGCGTGCTGGGGGACAGGGTGGCAACCGAGCAGTACTTC.

The chain recombines TRBV6-8 with TRBJ2-1; a possible D gene is TRBD1 (6 bases). V was trimmed by 2 bases and J by 7 bases, leaving 6 bases between them. CDR3 length: 12 amino acids. Germline V lookup: CDR1 MNHGY, CDR2 SAAAGT. The CDR3 protein is CASSYRGNEQFF. CDR3 DNA: TGTGCCAGCAGTTACAGGGGGAATGAGCAGTTCTTC.

V usage is TRBV10-2 and J usage is TRBJ2-3; D might be TRBD2 (5 bases). The CDR3 spans 13 residues. V lost 1 base and J 8 bases, leaving 10 bases between the germline ends. Germline V gene lookup returns CDR1 WSHSY and CDR2 SAAADI. This chain's CDR3 is CASSEFTEGTQYF. In nucleotides, the CDR3 is TGCGCCAGCAGTGAGTTTACAGAGGGTACGCAGTATTTT.

This clone has more than one count but fewer than ten. In DNA, the CDR3 is TGTGCCAGCAGCCCCGGGGGCTCCCGGTCCAGTGGCTACACCTTC. Amino acid sequence: CASSPGGSRSSGYTF. This rearrangement joins TRBV9 to TRBJ1-2; the D gene is possibly TRBD1 (6 bases). There are 15 residues in the CDR3. The V end lost 4 bases, the J end lost 7 bases, and 20 bases lay between the germline ends. Germline V gene sequence: CDR1 SGDLS, CDR2 YYNGEE.

The gene calls are TRBV9 and TRBJ2-7, with a tentative D call TRBD1 (5 bases). Trimming took 7 bases from V and 3 from J, leaving 26 bases between them. This CDR3 is 17 amino acids long. CDR1 is SGDLS and CDR2 is YYNGEE in the germline V gene. CDR3 in DNA: TGTGCCAGCTGTGCTGGCCTAGGGGTGGGCCTCTTCTACGAGCAGTACTTC. Translating it yields CASCAGLGVGLFYEQYF.

This clone was recorded a few times. V gene TRBV6-8 combines with J gene TRBJ1-4; maybe TRBD1 (5 bases). Per the germline V gene, CDR1 is MNHGY and CDR2 is SAAAGT. CDR3 length: 13 amino acids. V lost 6 bases and J lost 4, with 9 bases in between. The CDR3 spells CASRPGFNEKLFF. The CDR3 DNA is TGTGCCAGCAGGCCAGGGTTTAATGAAAAACTGTTTTTT.

This clone was observed a handful of times. The genes are TRBV9 and TRBJ1-2; unclear D gene. Trimming took off 5 bases at V and 4 bases at J, with 12 bases between the two ends. The CDR3 consists of 13 residues. CDR1 and CDR2 (germline): SGDLS, YYNGEE. The CDR3 coding sequence is TGTGCCAGCAGTGAGAAAAATCTCTATGGCTACACCTTC. Amino acids: CASSEKNLYGYTF. The full variable domain, with the rest looked up from reference TRBV9 and TRBJ1-2, is DSGVTQTPKHLITATGQRVTLRCSPRSGDLSVYWYQQSLDQGLQFLIQYYNGEERAKGNILERFSAQQFPDLHSELNLSSLELGDSALYFCASSEKNLYGYTFGSGTRLTVV.

The CDR3 DNA follows: TGTGCCAGCAGCTCTAGACCCACAGGGGAGGATCAGCCCCAGCATTTT. Translation gives CASSSRPTGEDQPQHF. The chain links TRBV11-3 to TRBJ1-5, with 7 bases fitting TRBD1. The junction had 11 bases not matched to a gene; V was cut back by 4 bases and J by 5 bases. This CDR3 is built from 16 residues. CDR1 SGHNT and CDR2 YENEEA come from the germline V gene. The complete variable domain, with remaining parts taken from reference TRBV11-3 and TRBJ1-5, reads EAGVVQSPRYKIIEKKQPVAFWCNPISGHNTLYWYLQNLGQGPELLIRYENEEAVDDSQLPKDRFSAERLKGVDSTLKIQPAELGDSAVYLCASSSRPTGEDQPQHFGDGTRLSIL.

This clone has more than one count but fewer than ten. V is TRBV28 and J is TRBJ2-3, with D possibly being TRBD2 (5 bases). Trimming shortened V by 3 bases and J by 1 base, and 8 bases separated the two germline ends. Germline V lookup: CDR1 MDHEN, CDR2 SYDVKM. The CDR3 length is 14 residues. The CDR3 spells CASSFLAGTDTQYF. The CDR3 nucleotides are TGTGCCAGCAGTTTCCTAGCAGGCACAGATACGCAGTATTTT.

This sequence joins TRBV6-8 and TRBJ2-5; D tentatively fits TRBD1 or TRBD2 (5 bases each). The V and J ends lost 6 bases and 5 bases respectively, with 22 bases between them. The CDR3 extends over 16 amino acids. Germline V CDR1 and CDR2: MNHGY, SAAAGT. In nucleotides, the CDR3 is TGTGCCAGCAGCTCATCGTGGACTCTATGGGGGGAGACCCAGTACTTC. Protein product: CASSSSWTLWGETQYF.

This clone was counted between two and nine times. This sequence joins TRBV15 and TRBJ1-5, with 7 positions matching TRBD1. The CDR3 length is 17 residues. Germline-derived CDR1 and CDR2 are LNHNV and YYDKDF (reference sequence). The V and J ends lost 1 base and 7 bases, in that order; junction bases with no gene match: 13. CDR3 residues: CATSRGRDRGQRQPQHF. The CDR3 nucleotides are TGTGCCACCAGCAGAGGACGGGATAGGGGGCAACGACAGCCCCAGCATTTT.

This chain connects TRBV5-1 to TRBJ1-1; unclear D gene. The CDR3 contains 14 residues. The V end lost 7 bases, the J end lost 1 base, and 14 bases lay between the germline ends. Looked up from germline, CDR1 is SGHRS and CDR2 is YFSETQ. CDR3 protein: CASCADPGNTEAFF. The CDR3 DNA is TGCGCCAGCTGCGCCGATCCAGGGAACACTGAAGCTTTCTTT. Combining the CDR3 with reference TRBV5-1 and TRBJ1-1 gives the whole variable domain KAGVTQTPRYLIKTRGQQVTLSCSPISGHRSVSWYQQTPGQGLQFLFEYFSETQRNKGNFPGRFSGRQFSNSRSEMNVSTLELGDSALYLCASCADPGNTEAFFGQGTRLTVV.

The genes are TRBV12-5 and TRBJ2-1; D gene uncertain. Germline V gene data show CDR1 as LGHNT and CDR2 as FRNRAP. V gave up 0 bases and J gave up 3 bases, with 15 bases separating them. CDR3 length equals 17 residues. The CDR3 DNA sequence: TGTGCTAGTGGTTTGGTACCCCTCGTTTCAATCTACAATGAGCAGTTCTTC. Its protein product is CASGLVPLVSIYNEQFF.

On this clone itself: Other DNA sequences from this sample encode an identical CDR3 as well. The rearrangement links TRBV28 to TRBJ2-3; D not resolved. CDR1 and CDR2 from the germline V gene are MDHEN and SYDVKM. V lost 3 bases to trimming and J lost 1 base, with 8 bases between them. The CDR3 covers 14 residues. The CDR3, as DNA: TGTGCCAGCAGTTTCTTGTCTGGCACAGATACGCAGTATTTT. The encoded protein is CASSFLSGTDTQYF.

The J gene is TRBJ2-1, the V gene TRBV14; 7 nucleotides align to TRBD2. CDR1 is SGHDN and CDR2 is FVKESK in the germline V gene. This CDR3 is built from 13 residues. V lost 8 bases to trimming and J lost 4 bases; unmatched junction nucleotides: 5. CDR3 sequence: CASGSGVYNEQFF. In nucleotides, the CDR3 is TGTGCCAGCGGGAGCGGGGTTTACAATGAGCAGTTCTTC.

This clone came up a few times. V and J are TRBV15 and TRBJ1-1, with D perhaps matching TRBD1 (5 bases). Germline V gives CDR1 LNHNV, CDR2 YYDKDF (reference sequence). This CDR3 spans 17 amino acids. Trimming cost V 3 bases and J 0 bases, with 17 bases left between them. CDR3 sequence (DNA): TGTGCCACCAGCAGGGTCCCGGGACGGATTCTGAACACTGAAGCTTTCTTT. Translating it yields CATSRVPGRILNTEAFF.

This chain connects TRBV9 to TRBJ1-2; D is perhaps TRBD1 (5 bases). CDR3 length equals 15 residues. Deletions cut 0 bases from V and 8 bases from J, with 17 bases between. Germline V gene data show CDR1 as SGDLS and CDR2 as YYNGEE. The CDR3 sequence is CASSVAPGMFRGYTF. Here the CDR3 DNA reads TGTGCCAGCAGCGTAGCCCCAGGGATGTTCCGGGGCTACACCTTC. Based on the CDR3 plus reference TRBV9 and TRBJ1-2, the full variable domain is DSGVTQTPKHLITATGQRVTLRCSPRSGDLSVYWYQQSLDQGLQFLIQYYNGEERAKGNILERFSAQQFPDLHSELNLSSLELGDSALYFCASSVAPGMFRGYTFGSGTRLTVV.

In its sample, this clone was seen a few times. CDR3 DNA sequence: TGTGCTAGTGGTTTTGGGAGCTACGAGCAGTACTTC. Translating it yields CASGFGSYEQYF. This chain joins TRBV12-5 and TRBJ2-7, with a possible D match to TRBD2 (5 bases). The CDR3 runs to 12 residues. Germline lookup yields CDR1 LGHNT and CDR2 FRNRAP. Trimming shortened V by 3 bases and J by 3 bases, and 6 bases separated the two germline ends.

The CDR3 nucleotides are TGTGCCAGCAGTACCACAGGGGGAATTGGCTACACCTTC. It encodes CASSTTGGIGYTF. This sequence joins TRBV28 and TRBJ1-2; TRBD1 matches 8 bases. Per germline, CDR1 MDHEN and CDR2 SYDVKM. The CDR3 length is 13 residues. V shed 5 bases, J shed 7 bases, and the junction held 6 bases outside the gene matches.

The rearrangement links TRBV6-8 to TRBJ2-3, with D hard to call. V shed 0 bases and J shed 0 bases, with 16 bases lying between them. Per the germline V gene, CDR1 is MNHGY and CDR2 is SAAAGT. This CDR3 is built from 18 residues. CDR3 in DNA: TGTGCCAGCAGTTACTCGTTAGCAGACACTACTAGCACAGATACGCAGTATTTT. This encodes CASSYSLADTTSTDTQYF.

In its sample, this clone was seen a few times. This chain links TRBV11-3 with TRBJ1-5; D unresolved. This CDR3 is built from 14 residues. Trimming stripped 6 bases from V and 1 base from J, with 10 bases between. Germline CDR1 SGHNT, CDR2 YENEEA. CDR3 sequence reads: CASSWSGSNQPQHF. CDR3 nucleotides: TGTGCCAGCAGTTGGTCGGGGAGCAATCAGCCCCAGCATTTT.

This clone was recorded once. The chain employs TRBV10-2 and TRBJ2-5; 8 bases align to TRBD2. Germline V gene data show CDR1 as WSHSY and CDR2 as SAAADI. The V gene end was trimmed by 3 bases and the J gene end by 5 bases; junction bases not matched to a gene: 5. The CDR3 is 14 amino acids. Here the CDR3 reads CASSDRGGYETQYF. Written as DNA, the CDR3 is TGCGCCAGCAGTGACCGGGGGGGGTACGAGACCCAGTACTTC.

The V call is TRBV29-1, the J call TRBJ2-7; 7 positions match TRBD2. Germline CDR1 and CDR2: SQVTM and ANQGSEA. With V trimmed by 7 bases and J by 2 bases, 8 bases remained unmatched. CDR3 size: 13 residues. The CDR3 region is CSAFGGTAYEQYF. As DNA, the CDR3 is TGCAGCGCGTTCGGGGGGACGGCCTACGAGCAGTACTTC.

A few counts support this clone. V usage is TRBV6-8 and J usage is TRBJ1-5, with a tentative D call TRBD1 (5 bases). The CDR3 is 15 residues long. Germline lookup yields CDR1 MNHGY and CDR2 SAAAGT. V lost 6 bases, J lost 0 bases, and 12 bases lay in between. CDR3 sequence (DNA): TGTGCCAGCAGACCCCGACAGAATAGCAATCAGCCCCAGCATTTT. It translates to CASRPRQNSNQPQHF.